Below, one T cell receptor (beta chain) is given with its context. Its antigen is still unknown. The sample belongs to a study of monozygotic twins with inflammatory bowel disease. Study-wide results and caveats: Especially with disease activity, IBD patients had fewer clonotypes in common with others than healthy twins did.

Germline CDR1 MNHEY, CDR2 SMNVEV (reference sequence). The CDR3 length is 16 residues. Donors each gave approximately 2.5 ml of blood. In eight separate reactions per sample, cDNA was generated. Researchers used template switching to add UMIs featuring a 6-nucleotide sample barcode. TCRdb re-called the 5' RACE reads and shows each CDR3 protein once, DNA omitted. The table for this sample gives some 400,000 distinct CDR3 sequences. J is TRBJ2-3 and V is TRBV27; checking the TCRdb D call of TRBD1 is not possible without DNA. Input material: blood. The clonotype comes from a human donor with ulcerative colitis or Crohn's disease, or a healthy co-twin of an affected twin (not recorded which). The CDR3 region is CASSLSGQGARNTQYF.